A single T cell receptor beta chain is shown here with its context. Via MiXCR, TCRdb re-called the reads, giving one row per CDR3 protein. The sample includes around 530,000 distinct CDR3 sequences, around 27% of them seen just once. This sample is drawn from a study of T cell repertoires in cytomegalovirus infection. Looked up from germline, CDR1 is SGDLS and CDR2 is YYNGEE. CDR3 length equals 13 residues. With 1 base clipped from V and 7 bases from J, the junction kept 4 bases outside the gene matches. The rearrangement joins TRBV9 to TRBJ1-2; 7 bases are a match to TRBD1. The sequence came from a human donor in good health (CMV status not recorded). Some clones in this sample may be carry-over from other donors' samples. What was sequenced was PBMCs. CDR3 bases: TGTGCCAGCAGCGTAAGACCAGGGGGTGGCTACACCTTC. Protein: CASSVRPGGGYTF.